The present entry profiles one T cell receptor (beta chain) with its context. Its antigen is as yet unknown. In germline, CDR1 is DFQATT, CDR2 SNEGSKA (reference sequence). J lost 6 bases, V lost 5 bases, and 8 bases had no gene match. The CDR3 extends over 13 amino acids. The source of the sample is a study of post-analysis software for immune sequencing data. Broader study findings: Included in a set of roughly five TRBV segments more frequent in patients than controls were TRBV5-6, TRBV5-1 and TRBV20-1.

Each TCR beta cDNA library carried unique molecular identifiers. TCRdb passed the PCR reads through MiXCR, listing each CDR3 protein once. The table lists under 650,000 distinct CDR3 sequences, roughly two fifths of them singletons, with 1.5% to 2% in the top ten. The V gene is TRBV20-1, the J gene TRBJ1-2; 8 bases are a match to TRBD1. Sequencing was performed on blood. The clonotype originates from a girl between 5 and 17 years old with multiple sclerosis. The CDR3 coding sequence is TGCAGTGCTGTCGGACAGGGTCAAAATGGCTACACCTTC. Encoded protein: CSAVGQGQNGYTF.